These 5 T cell receptor beta chains originate from one sample sequenced in a study of post-analysis software for immune sequencing data (dated by TCRdb to the mid-2010s). Paper-wide results and their limitations: Roughly 5 TRBV segments, including TRBV5-6, TRBV5-1 and TRBV20-1, were significantly more frequent in patients than controls.

The library came from PCR. The data were produced on an Illumina HiSeq 2500. Unique molecular identifiers were incorporated into TCR beta cDNA libraries to reduce PCR and sequencing biases. In TCRdb, the public reads were trimmed at Q25 with fastp and aligned with MiXCR, with productive beta chains retained. Rows matching on CDR3 protein sequence are summarized as one entry with the most common DNA and genes. The sample data list fewer than 600,000 distinct CDR3 sequences, and nearly 45% of these were observed just once. The ten largest clones take up around 10% of the sample. Antigens of these TCRs are unknown. Sequencing used blood. The receptor set was obtained from a girl between 5 and 17 years old with multiple sclerosis.

The chain has TRBV6-6 and TRBJ1-1, with 8 bases matching TRBD1. The germline V gene has CDR1 MNHNY and CDR2 SVGAGI (reference sequence). Trimming at V came to 0 bases and at J to 7 bases, leaving 7 bases not matched to a gene. This CDR3 is built from 15 residues. CDR3 sequence (DNA): TGTGCCAGCAGTTACTCGCAGGGGGCGCTTAATGAAGCTTTCTTT. Translation gives CASSYSQGALNEAFF.

This clonotype was seen a few times. The CDR3 region has the DNA TGTGCCAGCAGTTTCCCGGGAGGTGGGGACACTGAAGCTTTCTTT. It codes for CASSFPGGGDTEAFF. The chain has TRBV12-3 or TRBV12-4 and TRBJ1-1; no clear D. The ends were cut back, 3 bases at V and 3 bases at J, with 14 bases in the middle. This CDR3 is built from 15 residues.

This clonotype was found a few times. The chain links TRBV5-1 to TRBJ1-5; unclear D gene. Germline CDR1 and CDR2: SGHRS and YFSETQ. CDR3 length: 13 amino acids. Deletions cut 4 bases from V and 4 bases from J, with 9 bases between. The DNA for the CDR3 is TGCGCCAGCAGCCATGACGGAAATCAGCCCCAGCATTTT. Protein: CASSHDGNQPQHF.

The chain joins TRBV28 to TRBJ1-2; D is uncertain. Germline V gives CDR1 MDHEN, CDR2 SYDVKM. Trimming stripped 9 bases from V and 1 base from J, with 12 bases between. The CDR3 contains 13 residues. In nucleotides, the CDR3 is TGTGCCAGTTCGAGTCCCCTTAACTATGGCTACACCTTC. Its protein is CASSSPLNYGYTF.

V gene TRBV15 combines with J gene TRBJ2-5, with TRBD2 as a possible D gene (5 bases). The CDR3 is 16 amino acids. CDR1 LNHNV and CDR2 YYDKDF come from the germline V gene (reference sequence). Trimming took 3 bases from V and 4 from J, leaving 18 bases between them. CDR3 sequence: CATSSKIRRSGETQYF. CDR3 DNA sequence: TGTGCCACCAGCAGCAAAATCAGGAGGTCTGGAGAGACCCAGTACTTC.